A selection of T cell receptor beta chains follows, all from one sample in a study of beta chain features in type 1 diabetes. The method was immunoSEQ multiplex PCR; TCRdb's version includes in-frame clones alone and lacks a portion of them. Found here are 450,000 to 550,000 clones, approximately 30% of them singletons; the top ten hold almost 0.065%. Material for sequencing was naive CD4+ T cells from blood. Receptors were obtained from a man aged 18 to 30 in good health. Each CDR3 is given with its conserved first and last residue. A D gene is named only where the DNA matches it firmly. Clone size is not always given. Where it is, it says once, few, many or a class for expanded clones.

clone_size j_call d_call v_call cdr3_length cdr3_aa cdr3_nt
. TRBJ2-1 . TRBV2 13 CASSRTVYNEQFF TGTGCCAGCAGTAGGACAGTTTACAATGAGCAGTTCTTC
few TRBJ2-7 TRBD1 TRBV6-6 15 CASRPGQGFNYEQYF TGTGCCAGCCGTCCGGGACAGGGATTCAACTACGAGCAGTACTTC
few TRBJ1-2 . TRBV5-1 13 CASSVDKNYGYTF TGCGCCAGCAGCGTGGACAAGAACTATGGCTACACCTTC
few TRBJ2-7 TRBD1 TRBV29-1 12 CSARQGTYEQYF TGCAGCGCTCGACAGGGAACCTACGAGCAGTACTTC
few TRBJ2-7 . TRBV29-1 11 CSVGAGTEQYF TGCAGCGTTGGGGCCGGGACAGAGCAGTACTTC
once TRBJ2-5 TRBD1 TRBV30 14 CAWTRDRGRETQYF TGTGCCTGGACCCGGGACAGGGGGCGAGAGACCCAGTACTTC
. TRBJ2-3 . TRBV7-9 13 CASSLPGTDTQYF TGTGCCAGCAGCTTGCCGGGAACAGATACGCAGTATTTT
. TRBJ1-1 . TRBV5-5 14 CASSWAPGNTEAFF TGTGCCAGCAGCTGGGCGCCGGGGAACACTGAAGCTTTCTTT
few TRBJ2-4 TRBD2 TRBV10-3 16 CAISGLAGGRENIQYF TGTGCCATCAGTGGACTAGCGGGAGGGCGCGAAAACATTCAGTACTTC
. TRBJ2-3 . TRBV5-1 16 CASSLGSGASTDTQYF TGCGCCAGCAGCTTGGGTAGCGGAGCTAGCACAGATACGCAGTATTTT
few TRBJ2-7 TRBD1 TRBV30 13 CAWSDRVSYEQYF TGTGCCTGGAGCGACAGGGTTTCCTACGAGCAGTACTTC
. TRBJ2-1 TRBD2 TRBV5-1 15 CASSLGLADYNEQFF TGCGCCAGCAGCTTGGGGCTAGCGGACTACAATGAGCAGTTCTTC
few TRBJ1-1 . TRBV19 14 CASCRRAENTEAFF TGTGCCAGTTGCCGTCGGGCGGAGAACACTGAAGCTTTCTTT
few TRBJ2-2 . TRBV30 14 CAWSIQRSAGELFF TGTGCCTGGAGTATCCAGAGGTCGGCCGGGGAGCTGTTTTTT
. TRBJ2-1 . TRBV14 13 CASSRDLYNEQFF TGTGCCAGCAGCCGAGACCTTTACAATGAGCAGTTCTTC
. TRBJ1-2 TRBD1 TRBV30 15 CAWSARTGQNYGYTF TGTGCCTGGAGTGCCCGGACAGGGCAGAACTATGGCTACACCTTC
. TRBJ2-1 TRBD1 TRBV2 13 CASDQQGAHEQFF TGTGCCTCCGACCAACAGGGGGCCCATGAGCAGTTCTTC
few TRBJ2-1 TRBD2 TRBV7-2 15 CASSLVAGRADEQFF TGTGCCAGCAGCTTAGTGGCCGGGAGGGCGGATGAGCAGTTCTTC
. TRBJ2-4 . TRBV7-2 14 CASSFSTGGNIQYF TGTGCCAGCAGCTTCTCCACAGGAGGAAACATTCAGTACTTC
. TRBJ2-3 TRBD1 TRBV6-1 14 CASIADRGRDTQYF TGTGCCAGCATAGCGGACAGGGGGCGAGATACGCAGTATTTT
. TRBJ2-7 TRBD2 TRBV25-1 16 CASGPRGGRTTYEQYF TGTGCCAGCGGACCGCGGGGGGGCCGTACCACTTACGAGCAGTACTTC
. TRBJ1-1 . TRBV28 13 CASREDPGAEAFF TGTGCCAGCAGGGAAGACCCGGGCGCTGAAGCTTTCTTT
few TRBJ2-1 TRBD2 TRBV27 15 CASSSGTSGRSEQFF TGTGCCAGCAGTTCTGGGACTAGCGGGAGAAGTGAGCAGTTCTTC
few TRBJ2-3 . TRBV30 12 CAWSGSTDTQYF TGTGCCTGGAGCGGGAGCACAGATACGCAGTATTTT
. TRBJ2-7 TRBD1 TRBV30 16 CAGQGPPGQGTYEQYF TGTGCCGGCCAGGGCCCCCCGGGACAGGGGACCTACGAGCAGTACTTC